This T cell receptor beta chain was sequenced for a study of Graves' ophthalmopathy and Graves' hyperthyroidism. There are many counts of this clonotype. Using RNA transcripts, the TCR beta CDR3 regions were amplified. HTBI primers primed a first-round RT-PCR, and a second-round multiplex PCR followed. One entry per CDR3 protein, called by TCRdb with MiXCR from the multiplex PCR reads. There are over a million distinct CDR3 sequences in the sample; around a third occur only once, and around 10% lies in the top ten. The clonotype comes from an adult man with Graves' hyperthyroidism. Sequencing was performed on peripheral blood or thyroid tissue (not recorded which).

The CDR3 reads CSARKGTQPQHF. Here the CDR3 DNA reads TGCAGTGCTCGAAAGGGAACTCAGCCCCAGCATTTT. The chain employs TRBV20-1 and TRBJ1-5, with D uncertain. Germline assignment: CDR1 DFQATT and CDR2 SNEGSKA (reference sequence). The CDR3 spans 12 residues. V was shortened by 5 bases and J by 6 bases, with 11 bases between the two germline ends.